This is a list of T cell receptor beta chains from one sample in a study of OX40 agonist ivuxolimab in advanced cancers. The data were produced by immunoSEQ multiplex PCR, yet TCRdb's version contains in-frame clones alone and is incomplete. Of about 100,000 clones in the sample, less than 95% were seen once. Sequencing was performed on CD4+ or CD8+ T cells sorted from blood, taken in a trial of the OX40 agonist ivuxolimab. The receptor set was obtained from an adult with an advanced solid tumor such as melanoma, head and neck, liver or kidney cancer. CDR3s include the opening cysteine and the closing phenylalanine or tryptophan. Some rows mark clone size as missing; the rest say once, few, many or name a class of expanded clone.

CDR3aa: CASTTEPYNSPLHF
v_gene: TRBV6-6
abundance: .
j_gene: TRBJ1-6

CDR3aa: CASSLGLAGGLYEQYF
v_gene: TRBV5-1
abundance: .
j_gene: TRBJ2-7

CDR3aa: CATSKDIISNQPQHF
v_gene: TRBV15
abundance: .
j_gene: TRBJ1-5

CDR3aa: CASGLGQGPYEQYF
v_gene: TRBV12-5
abundance: .
j_gene: TRBJ2-7

CDR3aa: CASSETMSGTEAFF
v_gene: TRBV2
abundance: .
j_gene: TRBJ1-1

CDR3aa: CASSPLGGGSTDTQYF
v_gene: TRBV18
abundance: .
j_gene: TRBJ2-3

CDR3aa: CASRPTGGYGYTF
v_gene: TRBV5-1
abundance: .
j_gene: TRBJ1-2

CDR3aa: CASSSGVYNEQFF
v_gene: TRBV11-3
abundance: .
j_gene: TRBJ2-1

CDR3aa: CASSEHAGATGNTIYF
v_gene: TRBV6-1
abundance: once
j_gene: TRBJ1-3

CDR3aa: CASSSKTSAYNEQFF
v_gene: TRBV7-3
abundance: .
j_gene: TRBJ2-1

CDR3aa: CASSPRGIDEQYF
v_gene: TRBV18
abundance: .
j_gene: TRBJ2-7

CDR3aa: CASSQDPPFDTQYF
v_gene: TRBV4-2
abundance: .
j_gene: TRBJ2-3

CDR3aa: CASRGYSGANVLTF
v_gene: TRBV6-1
abundance: once
j_gene: TRBJ2-6

CDR3aa: CASSVLAGAEETQYF
v_gene: TRBV9
abundance: .
j_gene: TRBJ2-5

CDR3aa: CASSFESGPTDTQYF
v_gene: TRBV5-8
abundance: .
j_gene: TRBJ2-3

CDR3aa: CASSNTMGPLGELFF
v_gene: TRBV27
abundance: once
j_gene: TRBJ2-2

CDR3aa: CASRDSGQNNQPQHF
v_gene: TRBV6-1
abundance: .
j_gene: TRBJ1-5

CDR3aa: CASSIRHQPQHF
v_gene: TRBV19
abundance: once
j_gene: TRBJ1-5

CDR3aa: CASSPPGPRITYEQYF
v_gene: TRBV18
abundance: .
j_gene: TRBJ2-7

CDR3aa: CASSTTALRDSPLHF
v_gene: TRBV5-4
abundance: many
j_gene: TRBJ1-6

CDR3aa: CAWSVSGVRDEQFF
v_gene: TRBV30
abundance: .
j_gene: TRBJ2-1

CDR3aa: CASGSSGGGDTQYF
v_gene: TRBV4-2
abundance: .
j_gene: TRBJ2-3

CDR3aa: CASKAQSSGTDTQYF
v_gene: TRBV2
abundance: .
j_gene: TRBJ2-3